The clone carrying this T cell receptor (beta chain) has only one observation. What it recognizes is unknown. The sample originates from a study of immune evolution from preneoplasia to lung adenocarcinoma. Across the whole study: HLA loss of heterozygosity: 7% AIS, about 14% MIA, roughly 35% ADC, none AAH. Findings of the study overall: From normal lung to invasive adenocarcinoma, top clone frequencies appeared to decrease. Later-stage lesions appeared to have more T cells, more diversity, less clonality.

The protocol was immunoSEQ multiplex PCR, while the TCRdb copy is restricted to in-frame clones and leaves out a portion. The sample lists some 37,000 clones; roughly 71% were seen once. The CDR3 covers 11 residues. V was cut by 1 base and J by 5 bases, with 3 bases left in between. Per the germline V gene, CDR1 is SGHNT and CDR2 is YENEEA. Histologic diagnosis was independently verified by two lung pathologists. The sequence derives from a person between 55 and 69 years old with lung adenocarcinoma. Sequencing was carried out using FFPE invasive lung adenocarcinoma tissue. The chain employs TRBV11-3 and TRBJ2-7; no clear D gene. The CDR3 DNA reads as TGTGCCAGCAGCTTAGTCCACGAGCAGTACTTC. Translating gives CASSLVHEQYF.